This TCR beta chain was documented in a study of shared clonotypes between healthy human individuals. The V gene end was trimmed by 6 bases and the J gene end by 6 bases; junction bases not matched to a gene: 17. The CDR3 length is 19 residues. In germline, CDR1 is MNHEY, CDR2 SMNVEV (reference sequence). Cells designated naive CD8 were CD45RO-negative and were positively selected for CCR7, with terminally differentiated effector memory CD45RA+ cells excluded. Clones were sequenced by immunoSEQ multiplex PCR, and TCRdb holds only the in-frame ones, with some missing. The sample holds millions of clones; about 92% are singletons and the top ten take more than 1.5%.

The receptor was derived from a man aged 18 to 29 in good health. Some clones in this sample may be carry-over from other donors' samples. The source material was naive CD8+ T cells from PBMCs. The chain links TRBV27 to TRBJ2-3, with TRBD2 matching 14 bases. In DNA form, the CDR3 reads TGTGCCAGCAGCAGGGGGTTGGGACTAGCGGGGGAGAGCTGGGATACGCAGTATTTT. Residues: CASSRGLGLAGESWDTQYF.